Shown below are 32 T cell receptor beta chains from a single sample sequenced in a study of T cell responses to AZD1222 COVID-19 vaccine. TCRdb keeps only in-frame clones here, not all; method: immunoSEQ multiplex PCR. The sample holds 190,000 or so clones, 88% seen once. Sequencing was performed on peripheral blood, taken 28 days after the second AZD1222 dose. These TCRs come from an adult who received the AZD1222 COVID-19 vaccine.

The chain combines TRBV28 with TRBJ1-4, with D perhaps TRBD1 (5 bases). The CDR3 loop spans 14 amino acids. Germline V gene lookup returns CDR1 MDHEN and CDR2 SYDVKM. Trimming removed 7 bases at V and 10 bases at J, with 19 bases between. CDR3 sequence: CASIPQGLRGKLFF. As DNA, the CDR3 is TGTGCCAGCATCCCCCAGGGCCTCCGAGGAAAACTGTTTTTT.

As regards this clone: Different DNA sequences within this sample yield the same CDR3. J is TRBJ1-6 and V is TRBV7-9; D is possibly TRBD1 (5 bases). V lost 0 bases and J 8 bases, leaving 5 bases between the germline ends. Germline V lookup: CDR1 SEHNR, CDR2 FQNEAQ (reference sequence). The CDR3 spans 13 residues. CDR3 in amino acids: CASSLAGDSPLHF. Here the CDR3 DNA reads TGTGCCAGCAGCTTAGCGGGGGATTCACCCCTCCACTTT.

The chain couples TRBV19 to TRBJ1-1, with unresolved D. V lost 5 bases to trimming and J lost 5 bases, with 12 bases between them. This CDR3 region has 13 residues. Germline loops: CDR1 LNHDA, CDR2 SQIVND (reference sequence). CDR3 sequence: CASSPVRGTEAFF. CDR3 DNA sequence: TGTGCCAGTAGTCCAGTCAGAGGGACTGAAGCTTTCTTT.

The chain carries TRBV7-8 and TRBJ2-5; D gene ambiguous. This CDR3 has 10 residues. The V end lost 5 bases, the J end lost 2 bases, and 0 bases lay between the germline ends. Germline CDR1 and CDR2: SGHVS and FQNEAQ. This CDR3 reads CASSQETQYF. For the CDR3, the DNA is TGTGCCAGCAGCCAAGAGACCCAGTACTTC.

This chain connects TRBV7-2 to TRBJ2-7, with D perhaps being TRBD1 or TRBD2 (5 bases each). The germline V and J ends were trimmed by 5 bases and 1 base, with 21 bases remaining between them. Germline lookup yields CDR1 SGHTA and CDR2 FQGNSA. CDR3 length: 17 residues. The CDR3 DNA is TGTGCCAGCAGCGCCCGGGACCAGAGGTTGGGGTCCTACGAGCAGTACTTC. Translation: CASSARDQRLGSYEQYF.

The genes are TRBV14 and TRBJ2-2; the D is unclear. Between the trimmed V and J ends, which lost 0 bases and 1 base, there was a span of 9 bases. CDR1 and CDR2 (germline): SGHDN, FVKESK. This CDR3 is 16 amino acids long. CDR3 DNA sequence: TGTGCCAGCAGCCAAGATTTGGTTGGGAACACCGGGGAGCTGTTTTTT. Encoded protein: CASSQDLVGNTGELFF.

The rearrangement uses TRBV6-1 and TRBJ2-2; D uncertain. The germline CDR1 and CDR2 sequences are MNHNS and SASEGT. CDR3 length: 16 residues. V dropped 2 bases and J dropped 1 base, with 11 bases sitting between them. This chain's CDR3 is CASSEIPFLNTGELFF. The CDR3 coding sequence is TGTGCCAGCAGTGAAATTCCCTTTTTGAACACCGGGGAGCTGTTTTTT.

The genes are TRBV4-3 and TRBJ1-2, with a weak D call TRBD1 (5 bases). Deletions cut 4 bases from V and 4 bases from J, with 19 bases between. Germline CDR1 LGHNA, CDR2 YSLEER. This CDR3 is built from 16 residues. The DNA for the CDR3 is TGCGCCAGCAGCCTTCATCGGGACGCAGTGGGCTATGGCTACACCTTC. This translates into CASSLHRDAVGYGYTF.

The J gene is TRBJ1-6, the V gene TRBV9; 10 positions match TRBD1. Looked up from germline, CDR1 is SGDLS and CDR2 is YYNGEE. The CDR3 extends over 15 amino acids. J was trimmed by 9 bases and V by 5 bases; bases with no gene match: 8. The CDR3 loop is CASRYRQGACSPLHF. The CDR3 nucleotides read TGTGCCAGCAGATATAGACAGGGGGCTTGTTCACCCCTCCACTTT.

The V gene is TRBV6-1, the J gene TRBJ2-1; D is uncertain. V was trimmed by 0 bases and J by 1 base, leaving 4 bases between them. Germline V lookup: CDR1 MNHNS, CDR2 SASEGT. The CDR3 extends over 14 amino acids. The CDR3 loop reads CASSEARSYNEQFF. CDR3 sequence (DNA): TGTGCCAGCAGTGAAGCGCGTTCCTACAATGAGCAGTTCTTC.

The V call is TRBV10-3, the J call TRBJ2-3; TRBD2 matches at 10 bases. With V trimmed by 8 bases and J by 5 bases, 4 bases remained unmatched. The germline CDR1 and CDR2 sequences are ENHRY and SYGVKD. CDR3 length: 13 amino acids. The CDR3 loop reads CAIEREGGDTQYF. The CDR3 DNA is TGTGCCATCGAGCGGGAGGGAGGAGATACGCAGTATTTT.

The chain recombines TRBV7-9 with TRBJ2-1, with D perhaps matching TRBD1 (7 bases). Looked up from germline, CDR1 is SEHNR and CDR2 is FQNEAQ (reference sequence). The length of the CDR3 is 16 residues. Trimming removed 2 bases from V and 0 bases from J, with 11 bases in between. The CDR3 region is CASSLTGDSSYNEQFF. For the CDR3, the DNA is TGTGCCAGCAGCTTAACGGGGGACAGCTCCTACAATGAGCAGTTCTTC.

The chain combines TRBV6-5 with TRBJ2-1; D tentatively fits TRBD1 or TRBD2 (5 bases each). The V and J ends lost 5 bases and 7 bases respectively, with 9 bases between them. CDR1 and CDR2 from the germline V gene are MNHEY and SVGAGI. The CDR3 loop spans 12 amino acids. The CDR3 region has the DNA TGTGCCAGCAGTCCCGAGGGGAATGAGCAGTTCTTC. Its translation is CASSPEGNEQFF.

This rearrangement joins TRBV11-3 to TRBJ2-2; TRBD1 aligns across 8 bases. There are 15 residues in the CDR3. Germline CDR1 reads SGHNT; CDR2 reads YENEEA. Trimming at V came to 5 bases and at J to 4 bases, leaving 6 bases not matched to a gene. The CDR3 region has the DNA TGTGCCAGCAGCCTACGGACAGGGCCCACCGGGGAGCTGTTTTTT. Translation: CASSLRTGPTGELFF.

This sequence joins TRBV19 and TRBJ1-5; 7 nucleotides line up with TRBD1. The J segment lost 2 bases and the V segment lost 5 bases, leaving 3 bases of the junction unmatched. The CDR3 length is 14 residues. The germline V gene encodes CDR1 LNHDA and CDR2 SQIVND (reference sequence). The DNA of the CDR3 is TGTGCCAGTAGTCCAGGGGGAGGCAATCAGCCCCAGCATTTT. Its translation is CASSPGGGNQPQHF. The whole variable domain, filled in from reference TRBV19 and TRBJ1-5, reads DGGITQSPKYLFRKEGQNVTLSCEQNLNHDAMYWYRQDPGQGLRLIYYSQIVNDFQKGDIAEGYSVSREKKESFPLTVTSAQKNPTAFYLCASSPGGGNQPQHFGDGTRLSIL.

The rearrangement links TRBV3-1 (or the pseudogene TRBV3-2) to TRBJ2-7, with D perhaps TRBD1 (6 bases). This CDR3 region has 14 residues. The V end was cut by 3 bases, the J end by 6 bases, with 15 bases between. Per germline, CDR1 LGHDT and CDR2 YNNKEL (reference sequence). CDR3 in amino acids: CASSHGTRNGEQYF. CDR3 sequence (DNA): TGTGCCAGCAGCCACGGGACAAGGAACGGCGAGCAGTACTTC.

The chain carries TRBV3-1 (or the pseudogene TRBV3-2) and TRBJ2-2; D gene uncertain. The CDR3 is made up of 14 amino acids. Trimming left V 8 bases short and J 0 bases short, with 10 bases between. The germline V gene has CDR1 LGHDT and CDR2 YNNKEL (reference sequence). The CDR3 sequence is CASGIVPNTGELFF. CDR3 coding DNA: TGTGCCAGCGGCATAGTCCCGAACACCGGGGAGCTGTTTTTT.

V and J are TRBV6-2 or TRBV6-3 and TRBJ2-3; 7 nucleotides match TRBD1. Germline V gene lookup returns CDR1 MNHEY and CDR2 SVGEGT. Trimming at V came to 0 bases and at J to 1 base, leaving 4 bases not matched to a gene. This CDR3 has 16 residues. CDR3 loop: CASSYSSGQGTDTQYF. The DNA of the CDR3 is TGTGCCAGCAGTTACTCGAGTGGACAGGGCACAGATACGCAGTATTTT.

CDR3 coding DNA: TGTGCCAGCAGCTTAGTTCTGAACACTGAAGCTTTCTTT. The encoded protein is CASSLVLNTEAFF. The chain is built from TRBV7-9 and TRBJ1-1; D is unclear. Germline V gene data show CDR1 as SEHNR and CDR2 as FQNEAQ (reference sequence). The CDR3 spans 13 residues. V was trimmed by 1 base and J by 0 bases, leaving 3 bases between them.

This chain connects TRBV5-4 to TRBJ1-6; 7 nucleotides align to TRBD1. The CDR3 covers 17 residues. The V and J ends lost 3 bases and 6 bases, in that order; junction bases with no gene match: 12. Germline V lookup: CDR1 SGHNT, CDR2 YYREEE (reference sequence). CDR3 DNA: TGTGCCAGCAGCTCGAGCAACCCGGGACAGCCTAATTCACCCCTCCACTTT. Translating it yields CASSSSNPGQPNSPLHF.

The chain couples TRBV7-2 to TRBJ2-5; D is uncertain. Trimming shortened V by 1 base and J by 4 bases, and 7 bases separated the two germline ends. Germline V gives CDR1 SGHTA, CDR2 FQGNSA. This CDR3 is 13 amino acids long. Here the CDR3 reads CASSLVDAETQYF. For the CDR3, the DNA is TGTGCCAGCAGCTTAGTAGATGCAGAGACCCAGTACTTC.

The genes are TRBV11-2 and TRBJ1-1; 8 bases line up with TRBD1. This CDR3 has 14 residues. Trimming took 4 bases from V and 8 from J; bases not matched to a gene: 9. Germline V CDR1 and CDR2: SGHAT, FQNNGV. The CDR3 sequence: CASSSQTGGLEAFF. CDR3 nucleotide sequence: TGTGCCAGCAGCTCCCAAACAGGGGGTTTAGAAGCTTTCTTT.

The genes are TRBV5-5 and TRBJ2-3, with D unclear. CDR1 is SGHKS, CDR2 YYEKEE, per germline (reference sequence). The CDR3 covers 12 residues. Trimming shortened V by 0 bases and J by 4 bases, and 3 bases separated the two germline ends. CDR3 sequence (DNA): TGTGCCAGCAGCTTGGAGGCAGATACGCAGTATTTT. Translation: CASSLEADTQYF.

The V and J genes are TRBV2 and TRBJ2-7; D might be TRBD1 (5 bases). Germline V gives CDR1 SNHLY, CDR2 FYNNEI. The CDR3 sequence is 12 residues long. V was cut by 7 bases and J by 5 bases, with 12 bases left in between. For the CDR3, the DNA is TGTGCCAGCAAGACCAGGGTTAACGAGCAGTACTTC. The encoded protein is CASKTRVNEQYF.

The chain employs TRBV30 and TRBJ2-2; TRBD2 matches at 8 bases. The CDR3 runs to 14 residues. The V gene end was trimmed by 2 bases and the J gene end by 4 bases; junction bases not matched to a gene: 3. Germline CDR1 GTSNPN, CDR2 SVGIG (reference sequence). The CDR3 DNA reads TGTGCCTGGAGTAATGGACTAGCCACCGGGGAGCTGTTTTTT. It yields the protein CAWSNGLATGELFF.

To note about this clone: This CDR3 is also generated by other DNA sequences in the sample. The chain uses TRBV7-2 and TRBJ1-5; 9 positions agree with TRBD1. Germline values: CDR1 SGHTA, CDR2 FQGNSA. V trimming: 4 bases; J trimming: 1 base; junction bases outside the gene matches: 5. The CDR3 covers 16 residues. CDR3: CASSSTGGWSNQPQHF. Here the CDR3 DNA reads TGTGCCAGCAGCTCGACAGGGGGGTGGAGCAATCAGCCCCAGCATTTT.

This chain links TRBV6-2 or TRBV6-3 with TRBJ2-2, with a weak D call TRBD2 (6 bases). Germline V gene data show CDR1 as MNHEY and CDR2 as SVGEGT. The CDR3 covers 14 residues. Trimming pared 4 bases from V and 4 bases from J, leaving 10 bases between. CDR3 loop: CASSSGDSTGELFF. As DNA, the CDR3 is TGTGCCAGCAGTTCCGGGGACTCCACCGGGGAGCTGTTTTTT.

The chain joins TRBV28 to TRBJ1-4, with D unresolved. V lost 6 bases and J 3 bases, leaving 11 bases between the germline ends. The CDR3 runs 14 residues. Germline V CDR1 and CDR2: MDHEN, SYDVKM. CDR3 in DNA: TGTGCCAGCAGAGAGGGTGGGTCTAATGAAAAACTGTTTTTT. It codes for CASREGGSNEKLFF.

The V and J genes are TRBV5-1 and TRBJ2-7; tentative D call: TRBD2 (5 bases). Looked up from germline, CDR1 is SGHRS and CDR2 is YFSETQ. Between the trimmed V and J ends, which lost 4 bases and 7 bases, there was a span of 18 bases. This CDR3 contains 14 residues. CDR3 protein: CASSSRTHTGEQYF. The CDR3 bases are TGCGCCAGCAGCAGCAGGACTCATACGGGGGAGCAGTACTTC. Based on the CDR3 plus reference TRBV5-1 and TRBJ2-7, the full variable domain is KAGVTQTPRYLIKTRGQQVTLSCSPISGHRSVSWYQQTPGQGLQFLFEYFSETQRNKGNFPGRFSGRQFSNSRSEMNVSTLELGDSALYLCASSSRTHTGEQYFGPGTRLTVT.

The gene calls are TRBV24-1 and TRBJ2-5; D may be TRBD2 (6 bases). The CDR3 runs 13 residues. V was pared by 4 bases and J by 6 bases, with 11 bases between. Germline loops: CDR1 KGHDR, CDR2 SFDVKD. The CDR3 loop reads CATSERAGQTQYF. The DNA of the CDR3 is TGTGCCACCAGTGAACGGGCGGGGCAGACCCAGTACTTC.

The rearrangement uses TRBV6-2 or TRBV6-3 and TRBJ2-3, with D possibly being TRBD2 (6 bases). V was clipped by 6 bases and J by 2 bases, with 15 bases between them. The CDR3 covers 15 residues. Germline assignment: CDR1 MNHEY and CDR2 SVGEGT. The CDR3 DNA reads TGTGCCAGCAGCGAGTTTGTGGACTACACAGATACGCAGTATTTT. This sequence encodes CASSEFVDYTDTQYF.

The DNA for the CDR3 is TGTGCCAGCACTTCAGTCTCCTACGAGCAGTACTTC. Residues: CASTSVSYEQYF. The V call is TRBV28, the J call TRBJ2-7; unclear D gene. Trimming shortened V by 7 bases and J by 0 bases, and 7 bases separated the two germline ends. In germline, CDR1 is MDHEN, CDR2 SYDVKM. The CDR3 covers 12 residues.